Below, one T cell receptor (beta chain) is given with its context. This entry comes from a study of T-cell memory formation after mild COVID-19. The germline gives CDR1 SQVTM, CDR2 ANQGSEA. CDR3 length equals 15 residues. With V trimmed by 4 bases and J by 2 bases, 3 bases remained unmatched. From 5'RACE with constant-segment primers came TCR alpha and TCR beta cDNA libraries that carried sample barcodes and UMIs. TCRdb re-called the 5' RACE reads through MiXCR, storing one row per CDR3 protein. The sample contains around 510,000 distinct CDR3 sequences, about 20% of which appear only once. Sequencing was carried out using PBMCs or a T cell subset sorted from them (not recorded which). This TCR was recovered from an adult woman who had mild COVID-19 (a few samples of this study predate the infection). Cell type and time point are not known. The chain links TRBV29-1 to TRBJ2-2; 11 bases match TRBD2. CDR3 sequence: CSVGGLAANTGELFF. CDR3 nucleotides: TGCAGCGTTGGGGGACTAGCGGCCAACACCGGGGAGCTGTTTTTT.